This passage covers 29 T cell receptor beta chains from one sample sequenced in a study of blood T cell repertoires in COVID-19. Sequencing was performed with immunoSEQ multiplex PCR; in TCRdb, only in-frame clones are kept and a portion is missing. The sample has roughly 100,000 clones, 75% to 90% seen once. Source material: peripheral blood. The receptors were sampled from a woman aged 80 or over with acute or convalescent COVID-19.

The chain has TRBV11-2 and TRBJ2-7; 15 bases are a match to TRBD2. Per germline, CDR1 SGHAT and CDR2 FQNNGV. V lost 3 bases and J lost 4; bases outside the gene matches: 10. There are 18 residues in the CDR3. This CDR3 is CASSFSGTSGGRSYEQYF. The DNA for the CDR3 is TGTGCCAGCAGCTTTTCCGGGACTAGCGGGGGGCGAAGTTACGAGCAGTACTTC.

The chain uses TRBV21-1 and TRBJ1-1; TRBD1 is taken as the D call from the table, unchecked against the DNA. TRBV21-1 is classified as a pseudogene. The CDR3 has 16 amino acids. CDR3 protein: CASSNEIHRVRTEAFF. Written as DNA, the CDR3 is TGTGCCAGCAGCAACGAAATTCACAGGGTACGGACTGAAGCTTTCTTT.

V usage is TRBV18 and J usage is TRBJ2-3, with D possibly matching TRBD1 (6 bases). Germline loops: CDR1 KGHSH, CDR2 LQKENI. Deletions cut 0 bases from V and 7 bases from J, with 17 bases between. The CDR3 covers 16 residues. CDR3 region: CASSPPHGGALHTQYF. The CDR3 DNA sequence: TGTGCCAGCTCACCACCCCATGGGGGCGCATTACATACGCAGTATTTT. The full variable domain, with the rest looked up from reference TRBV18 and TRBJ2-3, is NAGVMQNPRHLVRRRGQEARLRCSPMKGHSHVYWYRQLPEEGLKFMVYLQKENIIDESGMPKERFSAEFPKEGPSILRIQQVVRGDSAAYFCASSPPHGGALHTQYFGPGTRLTVL.

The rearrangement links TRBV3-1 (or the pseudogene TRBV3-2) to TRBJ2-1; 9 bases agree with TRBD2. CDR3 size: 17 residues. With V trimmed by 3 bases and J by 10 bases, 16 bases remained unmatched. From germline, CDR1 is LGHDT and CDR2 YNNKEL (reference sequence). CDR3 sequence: CASSQGGSGGKSHEQFF. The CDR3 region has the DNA TGTGCCAGCAGCCAGGGGGGTAGCGGGGGTAAATCCCACGAGCAGTTCTTC.

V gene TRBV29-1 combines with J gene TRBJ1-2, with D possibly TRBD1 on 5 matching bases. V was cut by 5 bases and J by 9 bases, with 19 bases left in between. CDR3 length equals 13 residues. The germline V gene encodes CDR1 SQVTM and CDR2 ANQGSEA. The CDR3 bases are TGCAGCGTTATAGGGGCCGGGAGTAATAGCTACACCTTC. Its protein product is CSVIGAGSNSYTF.

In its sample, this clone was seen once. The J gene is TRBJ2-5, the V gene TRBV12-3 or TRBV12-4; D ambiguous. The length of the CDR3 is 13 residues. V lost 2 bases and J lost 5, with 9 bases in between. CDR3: CASSLKEWETQYF. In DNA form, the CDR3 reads TGTGCCAGCAGTTTAAAAGAGTGGGAGACCCAGTACTTC.

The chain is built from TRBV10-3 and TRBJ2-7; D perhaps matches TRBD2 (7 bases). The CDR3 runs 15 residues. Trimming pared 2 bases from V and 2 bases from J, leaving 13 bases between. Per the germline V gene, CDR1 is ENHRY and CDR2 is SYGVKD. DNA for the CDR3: TGTGCCATCAGTGAGGCCCAGGGGAGGGCCTACGAGCAGTACTTC. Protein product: CAISEAQGRAYEQYF.

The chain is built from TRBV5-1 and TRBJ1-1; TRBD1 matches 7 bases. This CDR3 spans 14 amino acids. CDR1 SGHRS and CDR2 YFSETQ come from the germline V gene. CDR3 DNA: TGCGCTTCAAGGGCTGAGGGGGCTAACACTGAAGCTTTCTTT. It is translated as CASRAEGANTEAFF.

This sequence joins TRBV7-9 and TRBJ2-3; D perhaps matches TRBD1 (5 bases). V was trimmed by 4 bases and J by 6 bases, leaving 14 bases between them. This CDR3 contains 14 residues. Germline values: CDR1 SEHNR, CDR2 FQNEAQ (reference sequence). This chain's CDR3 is CASSSGAGPDTQYF. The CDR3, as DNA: TGTGCCAGCAGCTCTGGGGCCGGGCCTGATACGCAGTATTTT.

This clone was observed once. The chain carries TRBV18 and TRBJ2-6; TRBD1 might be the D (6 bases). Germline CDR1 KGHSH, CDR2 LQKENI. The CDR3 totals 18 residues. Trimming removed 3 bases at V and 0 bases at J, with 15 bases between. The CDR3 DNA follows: TGTGCCAGCTCACCGCCGGGACACCTCGTCTCTGGGGCCAACGTCCTGACTTTC. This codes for CASSPPGHLVSGANVLTF.

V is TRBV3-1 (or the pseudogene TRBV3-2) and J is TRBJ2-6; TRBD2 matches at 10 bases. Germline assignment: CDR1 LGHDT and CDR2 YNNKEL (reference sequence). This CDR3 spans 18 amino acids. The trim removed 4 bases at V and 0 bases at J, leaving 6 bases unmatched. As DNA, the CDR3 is TGTGCCAGCAGCCGTAGCGGGGGGATTAACTCTGGGGCCAACGTCCTGACTTTC. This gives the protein CASSRSGGINSGANVLTF.

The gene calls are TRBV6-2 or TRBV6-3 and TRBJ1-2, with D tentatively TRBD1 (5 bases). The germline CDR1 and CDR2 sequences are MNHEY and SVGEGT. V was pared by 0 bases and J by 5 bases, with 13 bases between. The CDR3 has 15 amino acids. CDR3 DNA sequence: TGTGCCAGCAGTTACTCGACAGACCCTTCTTATGGCTACACCTTC. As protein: CASSYSTDPSYGYTF.

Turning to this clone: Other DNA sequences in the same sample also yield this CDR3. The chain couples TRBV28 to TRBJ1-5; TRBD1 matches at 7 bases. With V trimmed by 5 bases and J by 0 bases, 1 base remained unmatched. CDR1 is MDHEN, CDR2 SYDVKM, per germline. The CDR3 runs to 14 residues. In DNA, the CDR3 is TGTGCCAGCAGTCGACAGGGTAGCAATCAGCCCCAGCATTTT. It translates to CASSRQGSNQPQHF.

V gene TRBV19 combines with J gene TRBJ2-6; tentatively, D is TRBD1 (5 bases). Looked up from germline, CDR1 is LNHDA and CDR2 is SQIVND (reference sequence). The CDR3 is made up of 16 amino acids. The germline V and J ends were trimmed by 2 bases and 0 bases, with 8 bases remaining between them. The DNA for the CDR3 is TGTGCCAGTAGTATACAGGGCGTCTCTGGGGCCAACGTCCTGACTTTC. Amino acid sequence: CASSIQGVSGANVLTF.

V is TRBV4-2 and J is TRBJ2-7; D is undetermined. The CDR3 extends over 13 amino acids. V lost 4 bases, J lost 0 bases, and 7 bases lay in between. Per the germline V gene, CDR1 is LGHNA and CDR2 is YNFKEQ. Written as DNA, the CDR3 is TGTGCCAGCAGCCCCGCTAGCTCCTACGAGCAGTACTTC. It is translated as CASSPASSYEQYF.

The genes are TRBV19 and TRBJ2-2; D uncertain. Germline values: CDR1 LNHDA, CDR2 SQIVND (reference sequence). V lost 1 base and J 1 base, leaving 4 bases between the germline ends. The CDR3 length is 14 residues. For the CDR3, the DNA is TGTGCCAGTAGTATAGCACAGAACACCGGGGAGCTGTTTTTT. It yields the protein CASSIAQNTGELFF.

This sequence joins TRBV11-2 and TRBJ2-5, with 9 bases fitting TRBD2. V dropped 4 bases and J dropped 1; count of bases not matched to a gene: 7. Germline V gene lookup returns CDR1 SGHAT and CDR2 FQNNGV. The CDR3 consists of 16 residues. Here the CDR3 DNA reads TGTGCCAGCAGCTGGGGCGGGGGGGCCTCCCAAGAGACCCAGTACTTC. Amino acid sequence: CASSWGGGASQETQYF.

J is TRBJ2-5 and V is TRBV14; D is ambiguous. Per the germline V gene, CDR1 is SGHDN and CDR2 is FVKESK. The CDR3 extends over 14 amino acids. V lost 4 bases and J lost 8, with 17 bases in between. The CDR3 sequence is CASSLLAQETTQYF. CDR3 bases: TGTGCCAGCAGCCTCTTAGCCCAAGAGACTACCCAGTACTTC.

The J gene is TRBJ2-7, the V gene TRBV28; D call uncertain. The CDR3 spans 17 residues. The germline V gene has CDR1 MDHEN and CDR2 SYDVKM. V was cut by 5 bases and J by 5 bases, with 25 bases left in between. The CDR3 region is CASSPPLAAKPWDEQYF. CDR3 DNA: TGTGCCAGCAGTCCTCCCTTGGCGGCCAAGCCTTGGGACGAGCAGTACTTC.

The CDR3 loop reads CASSGGLAGRGGTDTQYF. The CDR3 DNA reads as TGTGCCAGTAGTGGAGGACTAGCGGGGAGGGGAGGCACAGATACGCAGTATTTT. V is TRBV19 and J is TRBJ2-3; 12 positions agree with TRBD2. Trimming at V came to 5 bases and at J to 1 base, leaving 10 bases not matched to a gene. The CDR3 runs to 18 residues. CDR1 and CDR2 (germline): LNHDA, SQIVND (reference sequence).

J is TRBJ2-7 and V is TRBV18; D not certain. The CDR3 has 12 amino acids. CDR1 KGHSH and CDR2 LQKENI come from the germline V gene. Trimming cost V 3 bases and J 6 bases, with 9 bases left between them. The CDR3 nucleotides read TGTGCCAGCTCACCGAATCAGGTCGAGCAGTACTTC. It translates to CASSPNQVEQYF.

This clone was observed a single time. The chain's CDR3 is CATSREGGAGETQYF. In DNA form, the CDR3 reads TGTGCCACCAGCAGAGAGGGAGGGGCGGGAGAGACCCAGTACTTC. The chain carries TRBV15 and TRBJ2-5; 7 bases align to TRBD2. There are 15 residues in the CDR3. Germline V gene lookup returns CDR1 LNHNV and CDR2 YYDKDF (reference sequence). Trimming removed 0 bases from V and 4 bases from J; junction bases left unmatched: 5.

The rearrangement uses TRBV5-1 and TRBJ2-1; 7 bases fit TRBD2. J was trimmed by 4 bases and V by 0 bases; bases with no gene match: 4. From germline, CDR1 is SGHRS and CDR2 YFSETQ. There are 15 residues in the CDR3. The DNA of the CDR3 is TGCGCCAGCAGCTTGGCGGGGGGACTTTACAATGAGCAGTTCTTC. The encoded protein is CASSLAGGLYNEQFF.

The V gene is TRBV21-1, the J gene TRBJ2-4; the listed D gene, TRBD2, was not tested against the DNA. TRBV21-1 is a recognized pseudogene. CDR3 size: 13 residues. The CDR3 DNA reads TGTGCCAGCAGCAAAGTACCTACGGGGATACAGTACTTC. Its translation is CASSKVPTGIQYF.

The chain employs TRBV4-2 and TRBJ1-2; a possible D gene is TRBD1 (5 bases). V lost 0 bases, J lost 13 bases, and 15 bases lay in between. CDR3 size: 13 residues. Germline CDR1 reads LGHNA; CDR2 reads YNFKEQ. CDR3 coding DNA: TGTGCCAGCAGCCAAGATGGGTGGCGGGGCGCCACCTTC. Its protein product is CASSQDGWRGATF.

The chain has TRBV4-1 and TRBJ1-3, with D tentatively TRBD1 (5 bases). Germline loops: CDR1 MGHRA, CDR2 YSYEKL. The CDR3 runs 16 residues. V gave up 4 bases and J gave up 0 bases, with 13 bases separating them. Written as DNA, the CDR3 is TGCGCCAGCAGCCCTTTCGACAGAGACTCTGGAAACACCATATATTTT. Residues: CASSPFDRDSGNTIYF.

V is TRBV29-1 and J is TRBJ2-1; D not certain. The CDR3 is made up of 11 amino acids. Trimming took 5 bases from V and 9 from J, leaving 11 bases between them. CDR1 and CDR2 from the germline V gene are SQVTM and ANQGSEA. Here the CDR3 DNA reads TGCAGCGTTTCCCTCTCGGGTGAGCAGTTCTTC. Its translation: CSVSLSGEQFF.

The CDR3 DNA follows: TGTGCCAGCAGCCATTTTTTTCCCGGGGGTCTCCGACCCCAAGAGACCCAGTACTTC. Translated, it gives CASSHFFPGGLRPQETQYF. The chain employs TRBV3-1 (or the pseudogene TRBV3-2) and TRBJ2-5; tentatively, D is TRBD2 (6 bases). Germline CDR1 reads LGHDT; CDR2 reads YNNKEL (reference sequence). The CDR3 is 19 amino acids. Trimming left V 3 bases short and J 1 base short, with 24 bases between.

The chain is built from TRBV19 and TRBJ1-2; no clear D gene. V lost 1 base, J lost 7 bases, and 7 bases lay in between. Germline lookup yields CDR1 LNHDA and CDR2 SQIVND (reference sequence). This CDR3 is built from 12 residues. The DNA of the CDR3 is TGTGCCAGTAGTATAGGGAGGCTTGGCTACACCTTC. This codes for CASSIGRLGYTF.